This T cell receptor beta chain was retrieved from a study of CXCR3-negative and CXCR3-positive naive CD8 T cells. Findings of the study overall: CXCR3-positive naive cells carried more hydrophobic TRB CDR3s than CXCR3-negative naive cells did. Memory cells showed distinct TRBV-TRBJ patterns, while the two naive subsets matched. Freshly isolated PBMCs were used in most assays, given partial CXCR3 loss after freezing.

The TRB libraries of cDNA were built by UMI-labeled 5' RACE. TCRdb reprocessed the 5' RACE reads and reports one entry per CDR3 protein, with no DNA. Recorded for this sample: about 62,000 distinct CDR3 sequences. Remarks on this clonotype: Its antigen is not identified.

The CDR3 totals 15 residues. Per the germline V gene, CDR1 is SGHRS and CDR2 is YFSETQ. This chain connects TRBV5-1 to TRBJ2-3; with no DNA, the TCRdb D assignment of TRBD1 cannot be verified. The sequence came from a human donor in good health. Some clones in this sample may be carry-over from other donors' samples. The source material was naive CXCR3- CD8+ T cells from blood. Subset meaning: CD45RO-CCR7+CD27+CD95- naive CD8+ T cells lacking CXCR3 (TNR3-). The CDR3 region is CASSLLLPDTDTQYF.